A single sample is the source of the 8 T cell receptor beta chains below, sequenced in a study of blood T cell repertoires in COVID-19. Assay: immunoSEQ multiplex PCR; the TCRdb copy retains only in-frame clones and omits some. The table records roughly 41,000 clones, approximately 82% of them present only once. Sequencing was carried out using peripheral blood. The receptors were sampled from a woman older than 75 with acute or convalescent COVID-19.

V and J are TRBV18 and TRBJ2-3, with 7 nucleotides matching TRBD2. Germline V gives CDR1 KGHSH, CDR2 LQKENI. J gave up 6 bases and V 6 bases, and 15 bases lay outside the gene matches. The CDR3 consists of 16 residues. The CDR3 nucleotides are TGTGCCAGCTCTCTACTGAGCGGGGACCCGATGGATACGCAGTATTTT. Its protein is CASSLLSGDPMDTQYF.

The genes are TRBV2 and TRBJ1-4; D is unclear. Trimming stripped 1 base from V and 9 bases from J, with 18 bases between. CDR3 size: 16 residues. Germline CDR1 is SNHLY and CDR2 is FYNNEI. The CDR3 bases are TGTGCCAGCAGTGAAGACGCTCTAAATTTAATGAAAAAACTGTTTTTT. Protein: CASSEDALNLMKKLFF. The full variable domain, its missing parts supplied by reference TRBV2 and TRBJ1-4, is EPEVTQTPSHQVTQMGQEVILRCVPISNHLYFYWYRQILGQKVEFLVSFYNNEISEKSEIFDDQFSVERPDGSNFTLKIRSTKLEDSAMYFCASSEDALNLMKKLFFGSGTQLSVL.

The chain has TRBV20-1 and TRBJ2-7; possibly TRBD1 for D (5 bases). Trimming removed 3 bases at V and 7 bases at J, with 19 bases between. Germline lookup yields CDR1 DFQATT and CDR2 SNEGSKA (reference sequence). This CDR3 spans 14 amino acids. The DNA for the CDR3 is TGCAGTGCTAGTCGTCCAGGGCCTCCTCGGGAGCAGTACTTC. Translated: CSASRPGPPREQYF.

This chain links TRBV18 with TRBJ2-5; 10 bases fit TRBD1. The V gene end was trimmed by 1 base and the J gene end by 4 bases; junction bases not matched to a gene: 0. The germline gives CDR1 KGHSH, CDR2 LQKENI. CDR3 size: 14 residues. The CDR3 protein is CASSPRDRGETQYF. The CDR3 region has the DNA TGTGCCAGCTCACCACGGGACAGGGGAGAGACCCAGTACTTC.

The V gene is TRBV28, the J gene TRBJ2-2, with a tentative D call TRBD1 (6 bases). The V gene's germline CDR1 is MDHEN and CDR2 SYDVKM. The CDR3 has 14 amino acids. This chain's CDR3 is CASLWGRNTGELFF. DNA for the CDR3: TGTGCATCCCTCTGGGGGCGGAACACCGGGGAGCTGTTTTTT.

The chain couples TRBV7-2 to TRBJ2-7; maybe TRBD2 (6 bases). This CDR3 has 13 residues. Germline V CDR1 and CDR2: SGHTA, FQGNSA. The V gene lost 5 bases and the J gene lost 5 bases, with 13 bases spanning the gap. CDR3 sequence: CASSPRRGNEQYF. In DNA, the CDR3 is TGTGCCAGCAGCCCCCGCCGGGGGAACGAGCAGTACTTC.

This clone was counted a single time. This chain uses TRBV5-1 with TRBJ1-3, with 8 bases aligning to TRBD1. V shed 4 bases and J 8 bases; nucleotides not matched to a gene: 8. The germline gives CDR1 SGHRS, CDR2 YFSETQ. This CDR3 spans 14 amino acids. The CDR3 region has the DNA TGCGCCAGCAGCCTCTCGACAGGGGAATACACCATATATTTT. Translating it yields CASSLSTGEYTIYF.

This chain connects TRBV18 to TRBJ2-5; TRBD2 is a possible D gene (5 bases). The V and J ends lost 2 bases and 4 bases respectively, with 8 bases between them. Per the germline V gene, CDR1 is KGHSH and CDR2 is LQKENI. The CDR3 has 13 amino acids. The CDR3 DNA follows: TGTGCCAGCTCACCAGAGCTAGCAGAGACCCAGTACTTC. Translating gives CASSPELAETQYF.